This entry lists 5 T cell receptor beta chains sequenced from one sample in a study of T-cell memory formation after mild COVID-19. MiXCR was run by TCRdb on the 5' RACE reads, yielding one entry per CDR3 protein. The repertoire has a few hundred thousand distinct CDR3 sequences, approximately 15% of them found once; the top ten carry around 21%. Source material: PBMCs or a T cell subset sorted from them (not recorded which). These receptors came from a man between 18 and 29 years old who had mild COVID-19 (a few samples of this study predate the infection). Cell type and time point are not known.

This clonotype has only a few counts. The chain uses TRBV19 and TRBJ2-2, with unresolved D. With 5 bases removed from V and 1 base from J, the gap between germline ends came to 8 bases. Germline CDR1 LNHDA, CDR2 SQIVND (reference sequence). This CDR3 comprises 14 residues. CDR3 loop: CASSATENTGELFF. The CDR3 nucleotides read TGTGCCAGTAGTGCCACAGAGAACACCGGGGAGCTGTTTTTT.

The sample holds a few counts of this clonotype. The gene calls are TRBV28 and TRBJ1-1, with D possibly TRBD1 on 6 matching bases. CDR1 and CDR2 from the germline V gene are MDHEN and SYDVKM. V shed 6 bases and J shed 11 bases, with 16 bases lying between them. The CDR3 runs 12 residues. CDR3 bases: TGTGCCAGCAGATCACAGGGTTTGGATGCTTTCTTT. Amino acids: CASRSQGLDAFF.

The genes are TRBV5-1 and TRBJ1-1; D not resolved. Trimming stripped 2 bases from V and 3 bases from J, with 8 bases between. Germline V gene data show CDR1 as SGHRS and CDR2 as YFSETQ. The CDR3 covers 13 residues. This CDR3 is CASSLIDDTEAFF. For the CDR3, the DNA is TGCGCCAGCAGCTTAATTGACGACACTGAAGCTTTCTTT.

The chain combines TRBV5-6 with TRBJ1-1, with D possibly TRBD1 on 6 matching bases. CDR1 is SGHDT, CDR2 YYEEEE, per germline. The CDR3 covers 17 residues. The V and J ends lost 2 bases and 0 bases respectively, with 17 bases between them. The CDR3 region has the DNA TGTGCCAGCAGCTTTTCGCCCACAGGGAACATGAACACTGAAGCTTTCTTT. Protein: CASSFSPTGNMNTEAFF. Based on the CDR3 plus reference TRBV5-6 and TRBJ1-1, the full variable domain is DAGVTQSPTHLIKTRGQQVTLRCSPKSGHDTVSWYQQALGQGPQFIFQYYEEEERQRGNFPDRFSGHQFPNYSSELNVNALLLGDSALYLCASSFSPTGNMNTEAFFGQGTRLTVV.

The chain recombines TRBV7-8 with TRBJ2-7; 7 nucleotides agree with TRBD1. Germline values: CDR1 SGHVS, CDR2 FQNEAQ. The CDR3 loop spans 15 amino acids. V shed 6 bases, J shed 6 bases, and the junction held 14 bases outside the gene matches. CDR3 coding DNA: TGTGCCAGCAGTTGGGACAGCCTCACGATGGGCGAGCAGTACTTC. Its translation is CASSWDSLTMGEQYF.